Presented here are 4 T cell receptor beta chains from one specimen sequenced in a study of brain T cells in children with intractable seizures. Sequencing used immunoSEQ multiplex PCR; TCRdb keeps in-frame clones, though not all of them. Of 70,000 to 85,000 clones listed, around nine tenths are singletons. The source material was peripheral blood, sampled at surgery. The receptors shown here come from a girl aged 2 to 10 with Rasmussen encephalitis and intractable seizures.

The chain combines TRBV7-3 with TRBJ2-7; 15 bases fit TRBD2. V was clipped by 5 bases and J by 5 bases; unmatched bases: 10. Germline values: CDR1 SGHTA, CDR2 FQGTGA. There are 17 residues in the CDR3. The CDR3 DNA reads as TGTGCCAGCAGCAAGTACCCGGGACTAGCGGGAGGCGACGAGCAGTACTTC. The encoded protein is CASSKYPGLAGGDEQYF.

In nucleotides, the CDR3 is TGTGCTAGTGGTTCGGGACAGGCCAACTCTGGGGCCAACGTCCTGACTTTC. Protein product: CASGSGQANSGANVLTF. The genes are TRBV12-5 and TRBJ2-6; 8 bases align to TRBD1. Germline CDR1 is LGHNT and CDR2 is FRNRAP. There are 17 residues in the CDR3. The junction had 5 bases not matched to a gene; V was cut back by 4 bases and J by 0 bases.

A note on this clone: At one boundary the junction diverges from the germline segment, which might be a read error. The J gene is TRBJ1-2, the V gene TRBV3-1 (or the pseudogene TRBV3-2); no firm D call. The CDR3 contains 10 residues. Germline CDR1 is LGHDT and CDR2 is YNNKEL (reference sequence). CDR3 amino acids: CASSQDSTFF. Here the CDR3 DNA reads TGTGCCAGCAGCCAAGATAGTACCTTCTTC.

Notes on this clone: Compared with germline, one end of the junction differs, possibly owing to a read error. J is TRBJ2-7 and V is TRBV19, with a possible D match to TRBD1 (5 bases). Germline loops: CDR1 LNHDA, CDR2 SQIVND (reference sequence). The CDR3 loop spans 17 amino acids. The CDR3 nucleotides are TGTGCCTGTAGTGTGGATCACTGGGCAGGGAAACGCTACGAGCAGTACTTC. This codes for CACSVDHWAGKRYEQYF.